This record looks at one TCR beta chain sequence and its context. Its antigen is not identified. This specimen comes from a study of identifying expanded T cells in peripheral blood. Study conclusions and caveats: Clone count variance between approximately 2-week samples rose with total template count.

Deletions cut 5 bases from V and 3 bases from J, with 13 bases between. CDR3 length equals 14 residues. Germline CDR1 reads MNHEY; CDR2 reads SVGAGI. Data came from immunoSEQ multiplex PCR; TCRdb stores just in-frame clones and leaves some out. Of about 100,000 clones in the sample, approximately 89% are singletons; the top ten hold roughly 6%. Healthy donors had no documented immune events, such as infections, while sampled. The sequence came from a person between 18 and 75 years old in good health. Sequenced material: blood. The chain has TRBV6-5 and TRBJ1-2; a weak D match, TRBD1 (6 bases). CDR3 residues: CASSEGDYDYGYTF. DNA for the CDR3: TGTGCCAGCAGTGAGGGGGATTATGACTATGGCTACACCTTC.